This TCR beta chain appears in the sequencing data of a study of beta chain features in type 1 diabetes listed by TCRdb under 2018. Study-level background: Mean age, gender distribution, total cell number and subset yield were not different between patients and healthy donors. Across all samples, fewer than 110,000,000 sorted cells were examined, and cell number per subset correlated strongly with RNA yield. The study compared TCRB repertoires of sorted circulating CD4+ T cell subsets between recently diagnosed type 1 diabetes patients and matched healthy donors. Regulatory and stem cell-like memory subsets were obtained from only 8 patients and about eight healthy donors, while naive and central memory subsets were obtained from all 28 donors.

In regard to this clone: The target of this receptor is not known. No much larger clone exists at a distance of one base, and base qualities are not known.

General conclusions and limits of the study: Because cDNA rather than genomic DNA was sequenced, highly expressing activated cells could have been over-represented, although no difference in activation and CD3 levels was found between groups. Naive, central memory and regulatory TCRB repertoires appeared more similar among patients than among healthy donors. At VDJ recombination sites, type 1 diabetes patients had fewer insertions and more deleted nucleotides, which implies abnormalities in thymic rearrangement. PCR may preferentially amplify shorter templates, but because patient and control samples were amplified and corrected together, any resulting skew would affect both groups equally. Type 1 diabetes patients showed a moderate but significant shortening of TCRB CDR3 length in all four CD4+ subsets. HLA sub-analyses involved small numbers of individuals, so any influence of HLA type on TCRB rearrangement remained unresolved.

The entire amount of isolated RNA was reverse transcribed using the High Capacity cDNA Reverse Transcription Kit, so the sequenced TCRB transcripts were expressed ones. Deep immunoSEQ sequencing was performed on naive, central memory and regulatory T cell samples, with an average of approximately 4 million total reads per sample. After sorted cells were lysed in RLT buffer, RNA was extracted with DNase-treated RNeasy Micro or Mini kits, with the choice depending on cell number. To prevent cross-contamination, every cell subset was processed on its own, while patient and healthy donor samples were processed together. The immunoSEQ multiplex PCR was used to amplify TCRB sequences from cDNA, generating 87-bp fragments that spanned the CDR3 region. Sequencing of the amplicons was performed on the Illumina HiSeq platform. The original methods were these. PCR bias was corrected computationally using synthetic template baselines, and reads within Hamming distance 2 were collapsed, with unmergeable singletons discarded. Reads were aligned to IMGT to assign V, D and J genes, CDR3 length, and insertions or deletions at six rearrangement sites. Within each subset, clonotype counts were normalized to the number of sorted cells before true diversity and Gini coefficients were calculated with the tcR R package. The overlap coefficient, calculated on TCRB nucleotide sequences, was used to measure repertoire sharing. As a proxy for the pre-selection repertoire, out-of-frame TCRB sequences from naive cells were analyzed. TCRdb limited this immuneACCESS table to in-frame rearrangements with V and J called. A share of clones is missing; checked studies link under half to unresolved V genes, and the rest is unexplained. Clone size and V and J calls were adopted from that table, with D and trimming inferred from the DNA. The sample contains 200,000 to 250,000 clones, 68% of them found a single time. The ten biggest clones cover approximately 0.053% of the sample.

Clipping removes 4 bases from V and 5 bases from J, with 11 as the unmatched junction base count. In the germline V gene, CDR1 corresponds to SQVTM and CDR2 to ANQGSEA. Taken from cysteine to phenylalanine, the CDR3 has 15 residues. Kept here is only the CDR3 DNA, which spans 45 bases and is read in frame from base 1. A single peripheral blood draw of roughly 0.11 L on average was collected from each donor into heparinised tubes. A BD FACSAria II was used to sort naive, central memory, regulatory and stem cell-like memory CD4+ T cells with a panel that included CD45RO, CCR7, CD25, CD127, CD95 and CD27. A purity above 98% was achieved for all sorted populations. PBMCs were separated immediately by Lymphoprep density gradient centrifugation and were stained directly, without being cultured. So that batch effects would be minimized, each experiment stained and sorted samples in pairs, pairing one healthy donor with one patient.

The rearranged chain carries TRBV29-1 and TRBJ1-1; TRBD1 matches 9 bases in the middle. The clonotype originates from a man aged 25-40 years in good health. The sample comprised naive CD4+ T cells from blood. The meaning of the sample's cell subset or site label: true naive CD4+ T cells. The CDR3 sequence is CSVVYRGRVRTEAFF. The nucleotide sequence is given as TGCAGCGTTGTCTACAGGGGGCGCGTCAGAACTGAAGCTTTCTTT.